This is a list of T cell receptor beta chains from one sample in a study of neurological immune-mediated disorders. TCRdb called the 5' RACE reads again in MiXCR, with one record for every CDR3 protein. The sample carries 48,000 or so distinct CDR3 sequences, 10% recorded once. Input material: PBMCs. These receptors were taken from a woman aged 40 to 50 with HTLV-1-associated myelopathy (HAM/TSP). CDR3s include the opening cysteine and the closing phenylalanine or tryptophan. The D gene is left open where the match is weak.

.,TRBV2,TRBJ2-1,CASGAYNEQFF
.,TRBV20-1,TRBJ2-7,CSARVRGLSYEQYF
.,TRBV14,TRBJ1-2,CASSQVESFYTF
.,TRBV7-7,TRBJ2-2,CASSSTYFTGELFF
.,TRBV6-5,TRBJ1-5,CASARGGEDQPQHF
TRBD1,TRBV19,TRBJ1-1,CASYPTGENTEAFF
.,TRBV12-3/TRBV12-4,TRBJ1-6,CASSLTPESQNSPLHF
.,TRBV3-1,TRBJ2-1,CASSQVSARLLYNEQFF
.,TRBV10-3,TRBJ2-3,CAISDRQSTDTQYF
.,TRBV11-3,TRBJ2-1,CASSLSSLIDNEQFF
.,TRBV5-5,TRBJ1-4,CASSKISGEKLFF
TRBD1,TRBV5-1,TRBJ2-3,CASSRDRVSDTQYF
.,TRBV4-2,TRBJ1-1,CASSQGMRQNTEAFF
TRBD2,TRBV7-2,TRBJ2-3,CASSTRGSGVADTQYF
.,TRBV20-1,TRBJ2-1,CSARIPGALTYNEQFF
TRBD2,TRBV27,TRBJ2-1,CASTRLAGATTSYNEQFF